This T cell receptor beta chain was found in a study of T cell responses to AZD1222 COVID-19 vaccine. Trimming stripped 5 bases from V and 9 bases from J, with 14 bases between. The CDR3 consists of 13 residues. Germline V lookup: CDR1 SGHAT, CDR2 FQNNGV. On this clone: The antigen remains unidentified.

Sequencing was performed with immunoSEQ multiplex PCR; in TCRdb, only in-frame clones are kept and a portion is missing. The table records some 120,000 clones, around 94% of them present only once. Study-level results: Spike-specific TCR breadth and depth grew following two AZD1222 doses. The study found vaccine-associated CD4 TCRs spanning spike, dominant at 160-218 and 743-854. The study sampled repertoires only after the peak T cell response. In the spike-specific TCR repertoire, nearly half reportedly target unmutated variant regions.

This receptor was identified in an adult who received the AZD1222 COVID-19 vaccine. The specimen was peripheral blood, collected 28 days after the second AZD1222 dose. V gene TRBV11-2 combines with J gene TRBJ2-1; D is uncertain. The CDR3 DNA is TGTGCCAGCAGCCTGTACGAAGGCGGTGAGCAGTTCTTC. Encoded protein: CASSLYEGGEQFF.